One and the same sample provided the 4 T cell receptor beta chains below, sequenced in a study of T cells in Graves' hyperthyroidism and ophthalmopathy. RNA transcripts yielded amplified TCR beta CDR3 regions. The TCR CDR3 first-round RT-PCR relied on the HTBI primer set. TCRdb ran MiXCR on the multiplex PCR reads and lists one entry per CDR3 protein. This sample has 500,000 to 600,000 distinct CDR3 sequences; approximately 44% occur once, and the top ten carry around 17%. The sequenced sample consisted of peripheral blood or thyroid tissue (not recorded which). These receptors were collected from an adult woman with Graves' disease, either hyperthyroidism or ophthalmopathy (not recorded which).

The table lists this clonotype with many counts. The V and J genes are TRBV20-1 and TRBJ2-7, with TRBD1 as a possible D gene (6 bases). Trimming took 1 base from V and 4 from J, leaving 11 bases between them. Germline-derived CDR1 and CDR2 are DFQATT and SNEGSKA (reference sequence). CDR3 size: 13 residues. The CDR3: CSARVPGAYEQYF. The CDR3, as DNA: TGCAGTGCTAGAGTACCAGGGGCTTACGAGCAGTACTTC.

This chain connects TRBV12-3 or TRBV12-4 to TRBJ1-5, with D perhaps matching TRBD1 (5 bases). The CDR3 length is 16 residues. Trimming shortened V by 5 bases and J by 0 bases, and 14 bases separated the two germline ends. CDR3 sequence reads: CASSPGGTDSNQPQHF. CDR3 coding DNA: TGTGCCAGCAGTCCAGGTGGGACGGATAGCAATCAGCCCCAGCATTTT.

The CDR3 reads CASSDRDRGEEQYF. CDR3 nucleotide sequence: TGTGCCAGCAGTGACCGGGACAGGGGTGAGGAGCAGTACTTC. The chain carries TRBV7-9 and TRBJ2-7, with 10 positions matching TRBD1. Per germline, CDR1 SEHNR and CDR2 FQNEAQ (reference sequence). V was clipped by 6 bases and J by 7 bases; unmatched bases: 9. The CDR3 is 14 amino acids.

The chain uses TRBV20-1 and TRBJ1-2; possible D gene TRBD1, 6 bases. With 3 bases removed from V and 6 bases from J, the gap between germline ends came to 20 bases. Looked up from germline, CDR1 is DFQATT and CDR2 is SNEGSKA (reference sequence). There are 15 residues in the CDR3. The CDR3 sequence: CSASQGTLQGHGYTF. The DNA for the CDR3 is TGCAGTGCTAGTCAGGGGACCCTTCAGGGGCATGGCTACACCTTC.